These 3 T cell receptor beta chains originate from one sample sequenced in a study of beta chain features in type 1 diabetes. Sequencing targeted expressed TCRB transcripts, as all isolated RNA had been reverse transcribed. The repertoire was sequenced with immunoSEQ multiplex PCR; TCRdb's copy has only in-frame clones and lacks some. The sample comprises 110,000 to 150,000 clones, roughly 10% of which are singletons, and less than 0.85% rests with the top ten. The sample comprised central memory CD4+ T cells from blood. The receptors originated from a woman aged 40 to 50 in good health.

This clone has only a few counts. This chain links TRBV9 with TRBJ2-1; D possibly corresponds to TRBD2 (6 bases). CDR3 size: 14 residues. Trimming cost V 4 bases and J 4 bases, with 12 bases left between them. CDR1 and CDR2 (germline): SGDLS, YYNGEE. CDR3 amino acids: CASSYSGEYNEQFF. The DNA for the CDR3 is TGTGCCAGCAGCTATTCGGGGGAGTACAATGAGCAGTTCTTC.

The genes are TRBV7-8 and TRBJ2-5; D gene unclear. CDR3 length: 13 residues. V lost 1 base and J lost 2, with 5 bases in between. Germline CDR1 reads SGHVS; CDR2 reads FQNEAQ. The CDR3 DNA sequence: TGTGCCAGCAGCTTAGGGAGTCAAGAGACCCAGTACTTC. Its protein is CASSLGSQETQYF.

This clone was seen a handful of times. The CDR3 DNA sequence: TGTGCCAGCAGCTTAGGGGCCCCAGGGGCACGGAACATTCAGTACTTC. Translating gives CASSLGAPGARNIQYF. This sequence joins TRBV7-2 and TRBJ2-4; D might be TRBD1 (6 bases). Germline CDR1 is SGHTA and CDR2 is FQGNSA. This CDR3 region has 16 residues. Trimming took 1 base from V and 7 from J, leaving 17 bases between them.